Below are 2 T cell receptor beta chains sequenced from a single sample in a study of cytomegalovirus exposure and HLA in healthy donors. PCR was performed using 60 Vbeta and 13 Jbeta primers. Produced via immunoSEQ multiplex PCR; TCRdb's table is partial and in-frame only. The sample data list around 150,000 clones. Sequenced input: PBMCs. The receptors come from a woman aged 55-70 years in good health and CMV-seronegative.

The chain has TRBV6-1 and TRBJ1-5; no clear D. V lost 2 bases and J 4 bases, leaving 15 bases between the germline ends. The CDR3 has 16 residues. The germline V gene has CDR1 MNHNS and CDR2 SASEGT. The CDR3 loop is CASSEPADATNQPQHF. CDR3 nucleotide sequence: TGTGCCAGCAGTGAACCAGCGGATGCTACTAATCAGCCCCAGCATTTT.

V is TRBV7-2 and J is TRBJ2-3; TRBD2 matches 12 bases. From germline, CDR1 is SGHTA and CDR2 FQGNSA. V lost 3 bases to trimming and J lost 3 bases; unmatched junction nucleotides: 7. The CDR3 length is 17 residues. CDR3 loop: CASSFSTTSGGTDTQYF. In nucleotides, the CDR3 is TGTGCCAGCAGCTTTTCTACGACTAGCGGGGGAACAGATACGCAGTATTTT.